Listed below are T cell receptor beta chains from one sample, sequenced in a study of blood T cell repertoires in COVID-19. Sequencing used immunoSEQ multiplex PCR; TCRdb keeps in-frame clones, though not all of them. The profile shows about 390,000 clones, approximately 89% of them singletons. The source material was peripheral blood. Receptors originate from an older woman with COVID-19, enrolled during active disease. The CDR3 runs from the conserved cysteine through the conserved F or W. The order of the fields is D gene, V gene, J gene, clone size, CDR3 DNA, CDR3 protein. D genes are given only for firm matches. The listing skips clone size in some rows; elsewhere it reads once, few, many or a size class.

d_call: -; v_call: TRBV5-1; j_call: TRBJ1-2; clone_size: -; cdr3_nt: TGCGCCAGCAGCACGGACTTTTATGGCTACACCTTC; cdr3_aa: CASSTDFYGYTF
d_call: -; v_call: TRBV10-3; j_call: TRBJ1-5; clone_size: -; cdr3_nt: TGTGCCATCAGTGCTCAGGGTTCAGGTCAGCCCCAGCATTTT; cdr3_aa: CAISAQGSGQPQHF
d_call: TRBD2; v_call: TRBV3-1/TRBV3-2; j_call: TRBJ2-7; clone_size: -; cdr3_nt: TGTGCCAGCAGTCCGACTAGCGTCCACGAGCAGTACTTC; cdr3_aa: CASSPTSVHEQYF
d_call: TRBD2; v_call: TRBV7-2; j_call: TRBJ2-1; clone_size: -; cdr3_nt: TGTGCCAGCAGCTTTAATACGGGGGGGAGCTCCTACAATGAGCAGTTCTTC; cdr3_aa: CASSFNTGGSSYNEQFF
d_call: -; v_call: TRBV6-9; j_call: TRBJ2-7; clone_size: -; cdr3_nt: TGTGCCAGCATCATCGACAGCCTCTTCTACGAGCAGTACTTC; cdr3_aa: CASIIDSLFYEQYF
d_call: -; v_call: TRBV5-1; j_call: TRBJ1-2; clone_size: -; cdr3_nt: TGCGCCAGCAGCTTGGCCCCCCCCAACAAGGGCTACACCTTC; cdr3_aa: CASSLAPPNKGYTF
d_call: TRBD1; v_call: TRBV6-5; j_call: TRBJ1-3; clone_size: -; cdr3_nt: TGTGCCAGCAGTTACTCAGGGACAGCTTCTGGAAACACCATATATTTT; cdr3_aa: CASSYSGTASGNTIYF
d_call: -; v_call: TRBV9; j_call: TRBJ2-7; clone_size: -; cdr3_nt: TGTGCCAGCAGCGGGGGGGACGGGACCGCCTACGAGCAGTACTTC; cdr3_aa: CASSGGDGTAYEQYF
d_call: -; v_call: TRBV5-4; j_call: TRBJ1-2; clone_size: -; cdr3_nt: TGTGCCAGCAGCCCGGGGGGGGGCTATGGCTACACCTTC; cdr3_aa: CASSPGGGYGYTF
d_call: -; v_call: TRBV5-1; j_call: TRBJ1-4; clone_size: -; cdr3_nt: TGCGCCAGCAGCTTGGTTGGGGCGCCAACTAATGAAAAACTGTTTTTT; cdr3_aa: CASSLVGAPTNEKLFF
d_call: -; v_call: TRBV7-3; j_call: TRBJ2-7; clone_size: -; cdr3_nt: TGTGCCAGCAGCCCCCGAGGAGTGGGCGAGCAGTACTTC; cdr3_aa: CASSPRGVGEQYF
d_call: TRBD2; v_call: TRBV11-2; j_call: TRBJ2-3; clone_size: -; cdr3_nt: TGTGCCAGCAAAATAGCGGGGTTGACGGATACGCAGTATTTT; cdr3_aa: CASKIAGLTDTQYF
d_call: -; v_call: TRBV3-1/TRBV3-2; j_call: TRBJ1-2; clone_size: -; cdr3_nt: TGTGCCAGCAGCCAAGAGGCAGGGCTATTACGCTACACCTTC; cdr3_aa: CASSQEAGLLRYTF
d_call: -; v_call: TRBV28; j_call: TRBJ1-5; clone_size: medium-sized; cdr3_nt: TGTGCCAGCAGCCACAGGGTTGGTCAGCCCCAGCATTTT; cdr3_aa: CASSHRVGQPQHF
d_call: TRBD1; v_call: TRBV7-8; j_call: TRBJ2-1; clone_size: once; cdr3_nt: TGTGCCAGCAGCCGGGGGACAGGAGGCTCCTACAATGAGCAGTTCTTC; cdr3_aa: CASSRGTGGSYNEQFF
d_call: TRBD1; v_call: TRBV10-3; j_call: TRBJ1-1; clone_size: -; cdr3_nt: TGTGCCATCAGTGAGACCGACAGGGGGCGAGCTTTCTTT; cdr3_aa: CAISETDRGRAFF
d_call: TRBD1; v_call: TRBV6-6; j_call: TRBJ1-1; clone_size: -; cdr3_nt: TGTGCCAGCAGGGGGGACAGGAACACTGAAGCTTTCTTT; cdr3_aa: CASRGDRNTEAFF
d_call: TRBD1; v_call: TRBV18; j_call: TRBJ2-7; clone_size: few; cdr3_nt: TGTGCCAGCTCTTCGGACAGGGGCCCCTACGAGCAGTACTTC; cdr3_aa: CASSSDRGPYEQYF
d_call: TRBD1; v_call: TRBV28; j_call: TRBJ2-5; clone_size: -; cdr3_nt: TGTGCCAGCAGCAAGGGGGCGGTTAAGACCCAGTACTTC; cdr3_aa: CASSKGAVKTQYF
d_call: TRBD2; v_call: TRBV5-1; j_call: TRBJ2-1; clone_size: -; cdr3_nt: TGCGCCAGCAGCCGCCTAGCGGGGGGATACAATGAGCAGTTCTTC; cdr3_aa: CASSRLAGGYNEQFF
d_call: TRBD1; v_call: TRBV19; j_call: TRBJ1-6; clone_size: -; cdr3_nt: TGTGCCAGTGGGACAGGGAAATGGAGGAATTCACCCCTCCACTTT; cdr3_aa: CASGTGKWRNSPLHF
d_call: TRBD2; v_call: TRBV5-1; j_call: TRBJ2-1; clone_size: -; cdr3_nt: TGCGCCAGCAGCCGGGGGGGAAGCTCCTACAATGAGCAGTTCTTC; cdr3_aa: CASSRGGSSYNEQFF
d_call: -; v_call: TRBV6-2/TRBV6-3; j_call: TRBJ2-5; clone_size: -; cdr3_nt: TGTGCCAGCAGTTACCCTGGCTTCCAAGAGACCCAGTACTTC; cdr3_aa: CASSYPGFQETQYF
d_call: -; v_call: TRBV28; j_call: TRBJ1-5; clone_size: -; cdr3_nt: TGTGCCAGCAGTTATGGGGGGGGCAGTCATCAGCCCCAGCATTTT; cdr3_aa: CASSYGGGSHQPQHF
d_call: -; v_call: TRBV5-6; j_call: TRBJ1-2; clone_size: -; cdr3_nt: TGTGCCAGCAGCACGGGACAACTACTCACTAACTATGGCTACACCTTC; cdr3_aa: CASSTGQLLTNYGYTF
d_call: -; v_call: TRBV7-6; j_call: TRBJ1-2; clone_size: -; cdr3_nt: TGTGCCAGCAGCCTGACAGGTAGTGGCTACACCTTC; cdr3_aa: CASSLTGSGYTF
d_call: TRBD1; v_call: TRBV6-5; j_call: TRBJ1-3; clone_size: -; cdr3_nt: TGTGCCAGCAGTTTCGAGACAGGGACGGGAAACACCATATATTTT; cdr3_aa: CASSFETGTGNTIYF
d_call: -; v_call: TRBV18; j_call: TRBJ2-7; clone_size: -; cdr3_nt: TGTGCCAGCTCACAAGGACAGTCTCCGGGCGAGCAGTACTTC; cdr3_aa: CASSQGQSPGEQYF
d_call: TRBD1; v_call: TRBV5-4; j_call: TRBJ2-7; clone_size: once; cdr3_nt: TGTGCCAGCAGCTCGAAGGACAGGAACGAGCAGTACTTC; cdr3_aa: CASSSKDRNEQYF
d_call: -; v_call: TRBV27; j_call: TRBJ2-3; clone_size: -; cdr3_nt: TGTGCCACCCGAGGTGAGAGAGGGGGATGGACAGATACGCAGTATTTT; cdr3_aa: CATRGERGGWTDTQYF
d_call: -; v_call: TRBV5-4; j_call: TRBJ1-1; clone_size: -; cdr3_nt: TGTGCCAGCAGCTTGTTCAATTCCCGGTTGGCTGAAGCTTTCTTT; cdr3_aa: CASSLFNSRLAEAFF